The source of this TCR beta chain is a study of regulatory T cells in long-lasting Graves disease. Described time point: persistent/refractory GD, antithyroid drugs over 5 years with positive TRAb. The TCR library was made from RNA extracted from PBMCs. Overall study findings and caveats: Whereas new patients shared 966 public clonotypes, persistent patients shared more, at a few thousand. Study was limited to peripheral blood, excluding thyroid tissue.

Turning to this clonotype: The antigen is unknown.

Arm-PCR of CDR3 regions and iRepertoire HTBI primers were used to build TCR beta libraries. MiXCR was run by TCRdb on the multiplex PCR reads, yielding one entry per CDR3 protein. The sample consists of approximately 360,000 distinct CDR3 sequences, more than 20% of them appearing once. The CDR3 runs 18 residues. CDR1 MNHEY and CDR2 SVGEGT come from the germline V gene. V lost 4 bases, J lost 6 bases, and 11 bases stayed unmatched. The J gene is TRBJ2-4, the V gene TRBV6-2 or TRBV6-3, with TRBD2 matching 14 bases. Source: peripheral blood mononuclear cells (PBMCs), taken when the disease was refractory, from a patient treated with antithyroid drugs. This TCR was recovered from a woman aged 40 to 55 with Graves disease. The chain's CDR3 is CASSSPGTSGGGGNIQYF. In DNA, the CDR3 is TGTGCCAGCAGTTCACCCGGGACTAGCGGGGGAGGGGGAAACATTCAGTACTTC.